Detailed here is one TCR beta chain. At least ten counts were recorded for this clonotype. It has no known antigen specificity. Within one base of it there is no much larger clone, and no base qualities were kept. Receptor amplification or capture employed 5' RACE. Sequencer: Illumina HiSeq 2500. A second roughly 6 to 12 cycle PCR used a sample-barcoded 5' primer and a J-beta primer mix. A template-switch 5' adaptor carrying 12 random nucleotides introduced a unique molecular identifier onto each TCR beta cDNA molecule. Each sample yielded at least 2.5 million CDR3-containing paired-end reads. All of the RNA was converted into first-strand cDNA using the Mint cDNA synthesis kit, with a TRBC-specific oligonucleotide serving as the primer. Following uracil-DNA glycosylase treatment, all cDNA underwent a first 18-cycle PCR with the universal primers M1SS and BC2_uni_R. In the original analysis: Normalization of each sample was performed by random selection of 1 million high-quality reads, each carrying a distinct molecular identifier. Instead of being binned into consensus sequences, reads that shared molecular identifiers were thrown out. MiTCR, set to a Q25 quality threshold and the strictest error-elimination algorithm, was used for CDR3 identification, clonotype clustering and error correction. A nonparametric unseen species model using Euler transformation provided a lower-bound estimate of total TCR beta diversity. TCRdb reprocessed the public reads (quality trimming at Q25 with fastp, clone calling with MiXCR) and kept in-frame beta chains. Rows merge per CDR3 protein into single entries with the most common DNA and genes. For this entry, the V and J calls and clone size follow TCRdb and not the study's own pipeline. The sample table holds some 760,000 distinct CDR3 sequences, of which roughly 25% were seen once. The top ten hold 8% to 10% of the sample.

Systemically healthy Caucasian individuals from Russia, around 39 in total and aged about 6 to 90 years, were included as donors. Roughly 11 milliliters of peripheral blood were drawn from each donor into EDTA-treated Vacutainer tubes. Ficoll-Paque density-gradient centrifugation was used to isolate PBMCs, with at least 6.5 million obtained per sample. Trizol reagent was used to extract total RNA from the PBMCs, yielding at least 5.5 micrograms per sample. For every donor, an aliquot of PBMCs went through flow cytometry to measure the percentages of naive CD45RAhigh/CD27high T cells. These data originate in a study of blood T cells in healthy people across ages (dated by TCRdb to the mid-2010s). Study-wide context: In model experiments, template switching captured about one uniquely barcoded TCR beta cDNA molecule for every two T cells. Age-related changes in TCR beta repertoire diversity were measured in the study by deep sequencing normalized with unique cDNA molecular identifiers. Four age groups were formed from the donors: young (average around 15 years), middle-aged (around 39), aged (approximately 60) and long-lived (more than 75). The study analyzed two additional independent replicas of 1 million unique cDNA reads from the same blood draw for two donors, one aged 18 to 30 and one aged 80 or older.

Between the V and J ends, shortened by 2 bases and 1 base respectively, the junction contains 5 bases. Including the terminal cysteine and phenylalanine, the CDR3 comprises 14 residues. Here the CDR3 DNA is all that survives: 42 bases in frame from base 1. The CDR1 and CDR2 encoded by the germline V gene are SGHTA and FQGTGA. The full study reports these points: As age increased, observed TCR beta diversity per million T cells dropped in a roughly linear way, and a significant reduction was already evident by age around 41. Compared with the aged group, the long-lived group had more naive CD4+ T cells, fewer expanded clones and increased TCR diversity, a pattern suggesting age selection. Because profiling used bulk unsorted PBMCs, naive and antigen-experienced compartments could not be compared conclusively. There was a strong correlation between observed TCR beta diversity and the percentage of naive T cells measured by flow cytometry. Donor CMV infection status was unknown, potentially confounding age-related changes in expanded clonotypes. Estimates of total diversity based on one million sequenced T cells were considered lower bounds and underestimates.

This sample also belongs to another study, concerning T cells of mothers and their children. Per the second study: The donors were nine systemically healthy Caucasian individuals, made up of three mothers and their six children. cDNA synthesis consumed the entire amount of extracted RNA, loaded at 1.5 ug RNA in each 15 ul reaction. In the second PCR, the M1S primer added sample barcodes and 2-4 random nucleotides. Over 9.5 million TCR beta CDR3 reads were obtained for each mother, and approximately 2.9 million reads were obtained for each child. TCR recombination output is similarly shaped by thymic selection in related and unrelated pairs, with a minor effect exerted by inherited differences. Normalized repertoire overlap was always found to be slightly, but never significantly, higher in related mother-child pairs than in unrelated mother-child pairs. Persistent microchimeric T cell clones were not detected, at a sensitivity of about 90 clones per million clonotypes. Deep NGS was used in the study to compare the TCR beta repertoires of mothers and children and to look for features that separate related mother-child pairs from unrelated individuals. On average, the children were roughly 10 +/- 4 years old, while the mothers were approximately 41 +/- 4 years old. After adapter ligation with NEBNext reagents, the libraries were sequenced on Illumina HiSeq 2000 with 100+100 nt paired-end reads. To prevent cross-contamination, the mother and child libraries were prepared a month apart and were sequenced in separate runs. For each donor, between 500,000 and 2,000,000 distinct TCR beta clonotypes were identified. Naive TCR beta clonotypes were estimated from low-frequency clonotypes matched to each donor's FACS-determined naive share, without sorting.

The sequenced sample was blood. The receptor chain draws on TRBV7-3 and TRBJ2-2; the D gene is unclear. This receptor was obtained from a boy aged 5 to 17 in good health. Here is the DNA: TGTGCCAGCAGCTTATGGCAGAACACCGGGGAGCTGTTTTTT. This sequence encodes CASSLWQNTGELFF.